A selection of T cell receptor beta chains follows, all from one sample in a study of T cell repertoires in cytomegalovirus infection. A single record per CDR3 protein comes from TCRdb applying MiXCR to the reads. The sample lists around 740,000 distinct CDR3 sequences; less than 40% were seen once. The sample taken for sequencing was PBMCs. The receptor source for this set is a human donor in good health (CMV status not recorded). Some clones in this sample may be carry-over from other donors' samples. Each CDR3 is given with its conserved first and last residue. The D gene is left open where the match is weak. The size of a clone is reported for some rows only, either as once, few or many, or as a class for expanded clones.

>TRBJ2-5|-|TRBV19|few
CASSIAYQETQYF
TGTGCCAGTAGTATAGCGTACCAAGAGACCCAGTACTTC
>TRBJ2-7|-|TRBV7-8|few
CASRPNRGTILYEQYF
TGTGCCAGCCGCCCCAATAGGGGGACCATCCTTTACGAGCAGTACTTC
>TRBJ2-4|-|TRBV28|-
CASSHPAIPTGRQNIQYF
TGTGCCAGCAGTCACCCGGCCATCCCGACGGGCAGGCAAAACATTCAGTACTTC
>TRBJ1-1|-|TRBV28|many
CASSLSTEAFF
TGTGCCAGCAGTTTGTCCACTGAAGCTTTCTTT
>TRBJ2-1|-|TRBV7-9|-
CASSHARNEQFF
TGTGCCAGCAGCCACGCTCGGAATGAGCAGTTCTTC
>TRBJ2-1|-|TRBV5-6|-
CAITRIVYNEQFF
TGTGCCATCACCAGGATCGTTTACAATGAGCAGTTCTTC
>TRBJ1-1|-|TRBV28|-
CASSFVRAQSNTEAFF
TGTGCCAGCAGTTTCGTGAGGGCGCAATCGAACACTGAAGCTTTCTTT
>TRBJ2-7|-|TRBV7-3|-
CASSPTGNHEQYF
TGTGCCAGCAGCCCCACGGGGAACCACGAGCAGTACTTC
>TRBJ2-5|-|TRBV7-2|few
CASSSETLPAETQYF
TGTGCCAGCAGCTCCGAGACCCTACCGGCGGAGACCCAGTACTTC
>TRBJ2-7|-|TRBV4-2|few
CASSHEFGTAIEQYF
TGTGCCAGCAGCCATGAATTTGGGACGGCGATCGAGCAGTACTTC
>TRBJ1-2|-|TRBV28|medium-sized
CASTGQFYGYTF
TGTGCCAGCACAGGGCAGTTCTATGGCTACACCTTC
>TRBJ2-7|TRBD1|TRBV6-6|-
CASSTGTVLSYEQYF
TGTGCCAGCAGTACGGGGACAGTCCTCTCCTACGAGCAGTACTTC
>TRBJ2-3|TRBD2|TRBV12-3/TRBV12-4|few
CASSLGSSGGTNTQYF
TGTGCCAGCAGTTTAGGGTCTAGCGGGGGGACGAATACGCAGTATTTT
>TRBJ1-5|-|TRBV7-9|many
CASSLFFPGRGNNNQPQHF
TGTGCCAGCAGCTTATTTTTCCCCGGCAGGGGTAATAACAATCAGCCCCAGCATTTT
>TRBJ2-6|-|TRBV7-6|-
CASSSITGAKVLTF
TGTGCCAGCAGCTCTATTACTGGGGCCAAAGTCCTGACTTTC
>TRBJ1-2|TRBD1|TRBV12-3/TRBV12-4|few
CASSPGRGPANYGYTF
TGTGCCAGCAGCCCGGGCAGGGGGCCAGCTAACTATGGCTACACCTTC
>TRBJ1-2|TRBD1|TRBV28|-
CASSEIDRVNNYGYTF
TGTGCCAGCAGTGAGATCGACAGGGTAAATAACTATGGCTACACCTTC
>TRBJ2-6|-|TRBV19|-
CASSITGSGANVLTF
TGTGCCAGTAGTATCACGGGCTCTGGGGCCAACGTCCTGACTTTC
>TRBJ2-5|-|TRBV25-1|-
CASPWLCGQETQYF
TGTGCCAGCCCTTGGCTATGCGGCCAAGAGACCCAGTACTTC
>TRBJ2-7|TRBD1|TRBV27|few
CASSLGQAGVEQYF
TGTGCCAGCAGTTTAGGACAGGCCGGGGTGGAGCAGTACTTC
>TRBJ2-1|-|TRBV15|-
CATSRGLAHEQFF
TGTGCCACCAGCAGAGGGTTGGCCCATGAGCAGTTCTTC
>TRBJ2-7|-|TRBV28|few
CASSPGVPYEQYF
TGTGCCAGCAGTCCGGGAGTTCCCTACGAGCAGTACTTC
>TRBJ2-3|TRBD2|TRBV7-2|many
CASDFRGSVTDTQYF
TGTGCCAGCGACTTCCGCGGGAGTGTCACAGATACGCAGTATTTT
>TRBJ2-3|TRBD2|TRBV28|-
CASSFFLAGGAGRYF
TGTGCCAGCAGTTTCTTCCTAGCGGGGGGGGCCGGTCGGTATTTT
>TRBJ2-2|-|TRBV12-3/TRBV12-4|many
CASRPGQNTGELFF
TGTGCCAGCAGGCCGGGACAGAACACCGGGGAGCTGTTTTTT
>TRBJ1-2|TRBD1|TRBV7-2|-
CASTQSGGVYVYTF
TGTGCCAGCACACAATCAGGGGGCGTTTATGTCTACACCTTC
>TRBJ1-2|-|TRBV3-1|-
CASSHSRTPYGYTF
TGTGCCAGCAGCCATTCCAGGACACCATATGGCTACACCTTC
>TRBJ2-3|TRBD2|TRBV19|-
CASSRGALAGGDTQYF
TGTGCCAGTAGTCGGGGGGCTCTAGCGGGAGGAGATACGCAGTATTTT
>TRBJ2-7|TRBD2|TRBV12-3/TRBV12-4|few
CASSKPGLAGFLSYEQYF
TGTGCCAGCAGCAAACCGGGACTAGCGGGATTCCTCTCCTACGAGCAGTACTTC
>TRBJ2-7|-|TRBV20-1|few
CSASSWRVYEQYF
TGCAGTGCTTCCTCTTGGCGGGTATACGAGCAGTACTTC
>TRBJ2-1|-|TRBV7-8|many
CASSFRGRANEQFF
TGTGCCAGCAGCTTTAGGGGCAGGGCCAATGAGCAGTTCTTC
>TRBJ1-5|-|TRBV7-9|few
CASSLGGIRQPQHF
TGTGCCAGCAGCTTAGGGGGAATTCGTCAGCCCCAGCATTTT
>TRBJ1-1|-|TRBV7-3|-
CSSTHNTEAFF
TGTTCCAGCACCCATAACACTGAAGCTTTCTTT
>TRBJ2-3|TRBD2|TRBV11-2|-
CASSLWGTSGYTDTQYF
TGTGCCAGCAGCTTATGGGGGACTAGCGGCTACACAGATACGCAGTATTTT
>TRBJ1-5|-|TRBV30|-
CAWRPGHPTNQPQHF
TGTGCCTGGAGACCGGGACACCCAACTAATCAGCCCCAGCATTTT
>TRBJ1-2|-|TRBV19|few
CASSRTGSPNYGYTF
TGTGCCAGTAGCCGTACAGGGAGCCCTAACTATGGCTACACCTTC
>TRBJ2-7|TRBD2|TRBV2|many
CASGLAGTYEQYF
TGTGCCAGTGGACTAGCGGGCACCTACGAGCAGTACTTC
>TRBJ2-3|-|TRBV6-1|-
CASGTVADTQYF
TGTGCCAGCGGAACAGTGGCAGATACGCAGTATTTT
>TRBJ2-5|-|TRBV5-1|once
CASSLTARFAQQETQYF
TGCGCCAGCAGCTTGACGGCTAGGTTCGCGCAACAAGAGACCCAGTACTTC
>TRBJ1-5|-|TRBV6-1|few
CASSHWTDRKNQPQHF
TGTGCCAGCAGTCACTGGACGGACAGAAAAAATCAGCCCCAGCATTTT
>TRBJ1-1|-|TRBV19|-
CASTVNRGTEAFF
TGTGCCAGTACGGTTAATCGGGGCACTGAAGCTTTCTTT
>TRBJ2-3|-|TRBV7-2|many
CASSLLEGVTDTQYF
TGTGCCAGCAGCTTACTCGAGGGGGTTACAGATACGCAGTATTTT
>TRBJ2-1|-|TRBV28|-
CASSGMVRASGAAYNEQFF
TGTGCCAGCAGCGGAATGGTTCGGGCTTCTGGAGCGGCCTACAATGAGCAGTTCTTC
>TRBJ1-2|-|TRBV6-1|-
CASSVRGDHYGYTF
TGTGCCAGCAGTGTGAGAGGGGATCACTATGGCTACACCTTC
>TRBJ2-1|-|TRBV19|few
CASSIVLPTYNEQFF
TGTGCCAGTAGTATCGTCTTGCCTACCTACAATGAGCAGTTCTTC
>TRBJ1-3|-|TRBV6-6|-
CASSYATGSAGNTIYF
TGTGCCAGCAGTTACGCTACGGGAAGCGCTGGAAACACCATATATTTT
>TRBJ1-2|TRBD1|TRBV7-9|few
CASSQTGARRGGYTF
TGTGCCAGCAGCCAGACAGGGGCCAGGCGTGGGGGCTACACCTTC
>TRBJ1-6|-|TRBV6-5|-
CASRGGSRSYNSPLHF
TGTGCCAGCAGGGGCGGCAGTCGGTCCTATAATTCACCCCTCCACTTT
>TRBJ2-2|-|TRBV12-3/TRBV12-4|few
CASSPGRPTGELFF
TGTGCCAGCAGCCCCGGACGGCCCACCGGGGAGCTGTTTTTT
>TRBJ1-2|-|TRBV28|-
CASSLGQFNYGYTF
TGTGCCAGCAGTTTAGGTCAGTTTAACTATGGCTACACCTTC
>TRBJ2-5|TRBD2|TRBV20-1|few
CSARTRGGGETQYF
TGCAGTGCTAGAACGCGGGGGGGGGGAGAGACCCAGTACTTC
>TRBJ2-5|TRBD1|TRBV7-9|few
CASSPRGHLETQYF
TGTGCCAGCAGCCCGAGGGGGCACTTAGAGACCCAGTACTTC
>TRBJ2-7|-|TRBV2|few
CASSEDRPYEQYF
TGTGCCAGCAGTGAAGACAGGCCCTACGAGCAGTACTTC
>TRBJ1-1|TRBD1|TRBV28|many
CASSLLPGTGSTEAFF
TGTGCCAGCAGTTTGCTCCCCGGGACAGGGAGCACTGAAGCTTTCTTT
>TRBJ2-1|-|TRBV19|few
CASSSGASSYNEQFF
TGTGCCAGTAGTTCTGGCGCCAGCTCCTACAATGAGCAGTTCTTC
>TRBJ2-2|TRBD1|TRBV19|-
CASSGTGGRGELFF
TGTGCCAGTTCCGGGACAGGGGGTCGTGGGGAGCTGTTTTTT